The rows below give T cell receptor beta chains drawn from one sample of a study of a mutant IDH1 vaccine in newly diagnosed glioma. The repertoire was sequenced with immunoSEQ multiplex PCR; TCRdb's copy has only in-frame clones and lacks some. The sample consists of around 23,000 clones, approximately 80% of them appearing once. No cognate antigen is known for these TCRs. The source was PBMCs, collected from a glioma patient whose treatment included an IDH1 peptide vaccine. These receptors were taken from a man aged 35 to 55 with glioma. The CDR3 runs from the conserved cysteine through the conserved F or W. A D gene is named only where the DNA matches it firmly. The size entry is marked missing in some rows and otherwise reads once, few, many or a size class.

j_gene	d_gene	v_gene	abundance	CDR3aa	CDR3nt
TRBJ1-1	-	TRBV27	few	CASSLRGLGNTEAFF	TGTGCCAGCAGTTTAAGGGGACTCGGGAACACTGAAGCTTTCTTT
TRBJ2-3	TRBD1	TRBV5-6	-	CASSLRTGFTDTQYF	TGTGCCAGCAGCTTAAGGACAGGATTCACAGATACGCAGTATTTT
TRBJ2-7	-	TRBV19	-	CASSIAQLSAPTEQYF	TGTGCCAGTAGTATAGCCCAACTATCCGCCCCTACGGAGCAGTACTTC
TRBJ2-2	TRBD1	TRBV5-1	-	CASSLGQGGTGELFF	TGCGCCAGCAGCTTGGGACAGGGGGGCACCGGGGAGCTGTTTTTT
TRBJ1-1	TRBD1	TRBV18	-	CASSPGQGNEAFF	TGTGCCAGCTCACCGGGACAGGGTAATGAAGCTTTCTTT
TRBJ2-7	-	TRBV25-1	few	CASSALQEQYF	TGTGCCAGCAGTGCCCTCCAGGAGCAGTACTTC
TRBJ2-1	TRBD2	TRBV4-2	-	CASSHQAGGPYNEQFF	TGTGCCAGCAGCCACCAAGCGGGAGGGCCCTACAATGAGCAGTTCTTC
TRBJ2-5	-	TRBV4-2	-	CASSDVLSRGQYF	TGTGCCAGCAGCGATGTCCTGTCCCGGGGGCAGTACTTC
TRBJ1-2	TRBD1	TRBV6-4	-	CASSARTGPPYGYTF	TGTGCCAGCAGTGCCAGGACAGGGCCTCCGTATGGCTACACCTTC
TRBJ1-5	-	TRBV25-1	-	CASRMAGDNQPQHF	TGTGCCAGCAGGATGGCAGGGGACAATCAGCCCCAGCATTTT
TRBJ1-5	-	TRBV18	few	CASSQDGGNQPQHF	TGTGCCAGCTCCCAGGACGGAGGCAATCAGCCCCAGCATTTT
TRBJ2-5	-	TRBV7-2	-	CASSFRAGQETQYF	TGTGCCAGCAGCTTCCGGGCGGGGCAAGAGACCCAGTACTTC
TRBJ2-5	-	TRBV9	-	CASSARGQETQYF	TGTGCCAGCAGCGCCAGGGGCCAAGAGACCCAGTACTTC
TRBJ1-2	TRBD1	TRBV5-1	few	CASRGGTGDGYTF	TGCGCCAGCAGGGGCGGGACAGGAGATGGCTACACCTTC
TRBJ2-7	-	TRBV7-9	-	CASSPGGVEQYF	TGTGCCAGCAGCCCCGGGGGTGTCGAGCAGTACTTC
TRBJ2-7	-	TRBV10-2	-	CASSVGHEQYF	TGCGCCAGCAGTGTGGGGCACGAGCAGTACTTC
TRBJ1-1	-	TRBV29-1	-	CSVVGREGSMNTEAFF	TGCAGCGTTGTTGGACGGGAGGGGTCCATGAACACTGAAGCTTTCTTT
TRBJ1-1	-	TRBV9	-	CASSVVAGDTEAFF	TGTGCCAGCAGCGTAGTTGCAGGGGACACTGAAGCTTTCTTT
TRBJ2-4	TRBD1	TRBV7-2	few	CASDRGVGGNIQYF	TGTGCCAGCGACAGGGGCGTCGGAGGAAACATTCAGTACTTC
TRBJ2-7	-	TRBV6-1	-	CASSKGEEYEQYF	TGTGCCAGCAGTAAGGGAGAAGAATACGAGCAGTACTTC
TRBJ2-5	-	TRBV19	-	CASSTLDTQETQYF	TGTGCCAGTAGTACCCTCGACACCCAAGAGACCCAGTACTTC
TRBJ2-7	-	TRBV6-1	-	CASSPGPPHSYEQYF	TGTGCCAGCAGTCCCGGCCCACCCCACTCCTACGAGCAGTACTTC
TRBJ1-1	-	TRBV9	-	CASSGEDIMLTFF	TGTGCCAGCAGCGGGGAGGATATAATGTTGACTTTCTTT
TRBJ2-1	-	TRBV6-6	-	CASNLRIYNEQFF	TGTGCCAGTAACCTGCGTATCTACAATGAGCAGTTCTTC
TRBJ2-2	-	TRBV7-2	-	CASSLELGYRGELFF	TGTGCCAGCAGCTTAGAGTTGGGATACCGAGGGGAGCTGTTTTTT
TRBJ1-1	-	TRBV5-6	-	CASSLGVEAFF	TGTGCCAGCAGCTTAGGCGTTGAAGCTTTCTTT
TRBJ1-1	-	TRBV10-1	-	CASSESSITEAFF	TGCGCCAGCAGTGAGTCGAGTATCACTGAAGCTTTCTTT
TRBJ1-1	TRBD1	TRBV28	-	CASSLYQGDTEAFF	TGTGCCAGCAGTTTATACCAGGGGGATACTGAAGCTTTCTTT
TRBJ1-2	TRBD1	TRBV7-8	-	CASSYGQGRYGYTF	TGTGCCAGCAGCTACGGACAGGGACGGTATGGCTACACCTTC
TRBJ2-5	TRBD1	TRBV6-6	-	CASSRGQQETQYF	TGTGCCAGCAGCCGGGGACAGCAAGAGACCCAGTACTTC
TRBJ1-2	-	TRBV28	-	CASRPGAGRQSGYTF	TGTGCCAGCAGGCCAGGGGCAGGGCGGCAGAGTGGCTACACCTTC
TRBJ2-7	-	TRBV11-2	once	CASSSLGGNYEQYF	TGTGCCAGCAGCTCATTAGGAGGTAACTACGAGCAGTACTTC
TRBJ2-5	-	TRBV7-9	-	CASSLGFQETQYF	TGTGCCAGCAGCTTGGGCTTCCAAGAGACCCAGTACTTC
TRBJ2-5	-	TRBV28	few	CASSSQETQYF	TGTGCCAGCAGTTCACAAGAGACCCAGTACTTC
TRBJ1-5	TRBD1	TRBV7-6	-	CASSLGAGGSNQPQHF	TGTGCCAGCAGCTTAGGGGCAGGGGGTAGCAATCAGCCCCAGCATTTT
TRBJ2-1	TRBD2	TRBV6-5	medium-sized	CAGGSGSVNEQFF	TGTGCCGGAGGGAGCGGGAGTGTCAATGAGCAGTTCTTC
TRBJ1-2	-	TRBV11-3	once	CASSSGQNGYTF	TGTGCCAGCAGCTCCGGACAGAATGGCTACACCTTC
TRBJ1-6	TRBD1	TRBV6-1	-	CASSEQGTVQALHF	TGTGCCAGCAGCGAACAGGGGACCGTGCAGGCCCTCCACTTT